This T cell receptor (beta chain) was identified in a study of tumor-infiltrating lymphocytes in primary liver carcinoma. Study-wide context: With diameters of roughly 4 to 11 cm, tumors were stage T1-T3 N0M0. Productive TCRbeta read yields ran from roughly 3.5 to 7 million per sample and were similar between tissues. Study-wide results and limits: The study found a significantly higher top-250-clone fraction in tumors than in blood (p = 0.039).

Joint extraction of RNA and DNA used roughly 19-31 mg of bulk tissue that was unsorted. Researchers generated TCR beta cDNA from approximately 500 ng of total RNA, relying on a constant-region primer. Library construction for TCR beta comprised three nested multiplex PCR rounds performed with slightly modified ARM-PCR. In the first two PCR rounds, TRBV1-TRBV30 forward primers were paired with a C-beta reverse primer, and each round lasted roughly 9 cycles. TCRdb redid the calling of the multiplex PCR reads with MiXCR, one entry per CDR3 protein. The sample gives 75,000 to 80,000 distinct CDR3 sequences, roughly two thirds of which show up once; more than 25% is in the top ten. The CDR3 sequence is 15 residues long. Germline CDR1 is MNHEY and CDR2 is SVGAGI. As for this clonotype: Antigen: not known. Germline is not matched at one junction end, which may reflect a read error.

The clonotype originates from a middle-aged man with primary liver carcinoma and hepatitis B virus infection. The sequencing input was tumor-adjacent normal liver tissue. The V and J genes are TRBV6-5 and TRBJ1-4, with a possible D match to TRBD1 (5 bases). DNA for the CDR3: TGTGCCAGCAGTCACTCACGGGGGACTAATGAAAAACTGTTTTTT. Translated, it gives CASSHSRGTNEKLFF.